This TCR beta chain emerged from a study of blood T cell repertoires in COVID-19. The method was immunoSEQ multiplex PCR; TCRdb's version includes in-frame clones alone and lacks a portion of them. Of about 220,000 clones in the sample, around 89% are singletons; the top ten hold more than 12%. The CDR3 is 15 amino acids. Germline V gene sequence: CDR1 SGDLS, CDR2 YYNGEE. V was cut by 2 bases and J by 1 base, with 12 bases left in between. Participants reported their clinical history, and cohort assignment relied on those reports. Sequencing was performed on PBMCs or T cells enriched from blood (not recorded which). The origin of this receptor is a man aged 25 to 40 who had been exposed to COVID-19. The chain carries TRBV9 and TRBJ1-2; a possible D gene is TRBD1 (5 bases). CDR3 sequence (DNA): TGTGCCAGCAGCGTTCTCCAGGGAGGTAACTATGGCTACACCTTC. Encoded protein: CASSVLQGGNYGYTF.